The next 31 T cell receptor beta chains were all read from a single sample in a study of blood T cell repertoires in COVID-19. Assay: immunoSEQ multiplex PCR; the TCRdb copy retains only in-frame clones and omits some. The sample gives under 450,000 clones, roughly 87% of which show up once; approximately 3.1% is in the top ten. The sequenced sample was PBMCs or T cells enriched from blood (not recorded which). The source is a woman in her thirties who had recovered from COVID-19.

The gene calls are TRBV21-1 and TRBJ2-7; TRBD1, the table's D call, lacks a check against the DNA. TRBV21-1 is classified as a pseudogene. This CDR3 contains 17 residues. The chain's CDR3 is CASSKVRDRRVAGEQYF. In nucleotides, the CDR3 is TGTGCCAGCAGCAAAGTTCGGGACAGGAGGGTTGCCGGCGAGCAGTACTTC.

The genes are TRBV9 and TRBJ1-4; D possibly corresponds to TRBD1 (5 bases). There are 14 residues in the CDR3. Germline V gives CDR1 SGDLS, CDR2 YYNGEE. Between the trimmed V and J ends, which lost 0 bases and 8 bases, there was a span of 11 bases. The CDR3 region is CASSVGSGWEKLFF. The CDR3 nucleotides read TGTGCCAGCAGCGTAGGTTCAGGGTGGGAAAAACTGTTTTTT.

DNA of the CDR3: TGTGCCAGCCCCCCCCTGGGCCGGACAGGGGTCGGAAACACCATATATTTT. It encodes CASPPLGRTGVGNTIYF. The V gene is TRBV7-2, the J gene TRBJ1-3; the match to TRBD1 covers 9 bases. Germline loops: CDR1 SGHTA, CDR2 FQGNSA. The CDR3 runs to 17 residues. The trim removed 8 bases at V and 4 bases at J, leaving 15 bases unmatched.

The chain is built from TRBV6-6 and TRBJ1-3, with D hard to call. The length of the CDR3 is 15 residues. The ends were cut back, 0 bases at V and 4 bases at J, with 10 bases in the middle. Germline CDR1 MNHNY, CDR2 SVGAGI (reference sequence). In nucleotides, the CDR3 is TGTGCCAGCAGTTACTCTGGGTCAGGAGGAAACACCATATATTTT. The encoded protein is CASSYSGSGGNTIYF.

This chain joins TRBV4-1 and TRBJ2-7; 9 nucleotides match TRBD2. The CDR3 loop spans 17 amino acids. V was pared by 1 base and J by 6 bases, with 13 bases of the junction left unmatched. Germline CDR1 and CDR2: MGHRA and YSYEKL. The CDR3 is CASSQAEQSSGVGEQYF. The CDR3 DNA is TGCGCCAGCAGCCAAGCGGAGCAGTCTAGCGGGGTCGGCGAGCAGTACTTC.

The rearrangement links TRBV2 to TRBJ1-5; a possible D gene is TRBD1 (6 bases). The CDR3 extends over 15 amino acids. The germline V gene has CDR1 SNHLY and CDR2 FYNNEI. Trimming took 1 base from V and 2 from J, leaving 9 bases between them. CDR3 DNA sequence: TGTGCCAGCAGTGAAGACAGGGCCGGCAATCAGCCCCAGCATTTT. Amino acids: CASSEDRAGNQPQHF. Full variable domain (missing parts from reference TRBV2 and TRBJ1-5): EPEVTQTPSHQVTQMGQEVILRCVPISNHLYFYWYRQILGQKVEFLVSFYNNEISEKSEIFDDQFSVERPDGSNFTLKIRSTKLEDSAMYFCASSEDRAGNQPQHFGDGTRLSIL.

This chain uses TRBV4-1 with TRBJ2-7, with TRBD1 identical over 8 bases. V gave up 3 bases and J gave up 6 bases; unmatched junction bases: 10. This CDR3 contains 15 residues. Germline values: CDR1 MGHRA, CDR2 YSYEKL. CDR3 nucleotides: TGCGCCAGCAGCCACCTAGGGCAGGGGGCGTTCGAGCAGTACTTC. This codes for CASSHLGQGAFEQYF.

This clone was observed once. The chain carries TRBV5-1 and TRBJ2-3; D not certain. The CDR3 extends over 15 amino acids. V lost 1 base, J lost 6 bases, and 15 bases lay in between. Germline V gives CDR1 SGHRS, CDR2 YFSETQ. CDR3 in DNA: TGCGCCAGCAGCTTGAACCAGCGCGACTCCGATACGCAGTATTTT. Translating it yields CASSLNQRDSDTQYF.

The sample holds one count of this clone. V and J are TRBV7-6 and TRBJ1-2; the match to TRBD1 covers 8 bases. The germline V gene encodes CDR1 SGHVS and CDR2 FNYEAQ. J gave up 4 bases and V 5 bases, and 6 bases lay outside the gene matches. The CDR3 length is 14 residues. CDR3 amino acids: CASSPAGGGYGYTF. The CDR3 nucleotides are TGTGCCAGCAGCCCCGCAGGGGGCGGCTATGGCTACACCTTC.

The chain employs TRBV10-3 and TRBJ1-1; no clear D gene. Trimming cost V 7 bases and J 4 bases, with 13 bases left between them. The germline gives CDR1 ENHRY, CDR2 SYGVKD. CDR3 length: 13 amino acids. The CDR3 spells CAITYGGTTEAFF. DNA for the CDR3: TGTGCCATCACCTACGGCGGAACCACTGAAGCTTTCTTT.

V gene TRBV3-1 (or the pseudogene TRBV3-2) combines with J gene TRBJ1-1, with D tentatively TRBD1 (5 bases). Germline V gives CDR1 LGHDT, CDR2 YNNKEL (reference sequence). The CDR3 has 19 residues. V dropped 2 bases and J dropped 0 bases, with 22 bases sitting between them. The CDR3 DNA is TGTGCCAGCAGCCAACCCCTACCGGGACGGAGGGCCATGAACACTGAAGCTTTCTTT. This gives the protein CASSQPLPGRRAMNTEAFF.

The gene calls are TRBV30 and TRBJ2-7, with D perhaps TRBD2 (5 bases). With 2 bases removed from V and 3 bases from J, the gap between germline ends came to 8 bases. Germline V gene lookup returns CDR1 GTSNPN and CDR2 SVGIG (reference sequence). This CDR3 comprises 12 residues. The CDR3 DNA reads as TGTGCCTGGAGTCCTGCGGGCTACGAGCAGTACTTC. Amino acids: CAWSPAGYEQYF. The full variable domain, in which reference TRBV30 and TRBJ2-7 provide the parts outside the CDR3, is SQTIHQWPATLVQPVGSPLSLECTVEGTSNPNLYWYRQAAGRGLQLLFYSVGIGQISSEVPQNLSASRPQDRQFILSSKKLLLSDSGFYLCAWSPAGYEQYFGPGTRLTVT.

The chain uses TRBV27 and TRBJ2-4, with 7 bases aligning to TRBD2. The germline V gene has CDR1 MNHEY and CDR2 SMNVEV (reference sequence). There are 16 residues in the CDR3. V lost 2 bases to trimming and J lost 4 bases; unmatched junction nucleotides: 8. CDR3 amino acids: CASSLGPGTTKNIQYF. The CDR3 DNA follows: TGTGCCAGCAGTTTAGGGCCCGGGACTACAAAAAACATTCAGTACTTC.

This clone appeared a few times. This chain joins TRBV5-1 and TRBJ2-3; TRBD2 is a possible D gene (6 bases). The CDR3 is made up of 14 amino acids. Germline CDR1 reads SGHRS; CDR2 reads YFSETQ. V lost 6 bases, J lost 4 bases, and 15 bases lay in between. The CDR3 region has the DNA TGCGCCAGCAAGGGGCTAGCGAATGCAGATACGCAGTATTTT. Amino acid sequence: CASKGLANADTQYF.

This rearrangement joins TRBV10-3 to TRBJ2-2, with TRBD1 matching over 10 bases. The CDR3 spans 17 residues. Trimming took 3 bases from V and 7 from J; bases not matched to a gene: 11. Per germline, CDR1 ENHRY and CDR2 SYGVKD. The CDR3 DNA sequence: TGTGCCATCAGTGATGTTGGGACAGGGGATAATGGCGGGGAGCTGTTTTTT. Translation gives CAISDVGTGDNGGELFF.

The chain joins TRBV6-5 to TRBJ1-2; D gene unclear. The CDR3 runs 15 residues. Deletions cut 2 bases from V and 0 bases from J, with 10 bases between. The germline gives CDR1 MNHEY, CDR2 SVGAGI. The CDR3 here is CASSYRLQSNYGYTF. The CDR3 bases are TGTGCCAGCAGTTACCGCTTACAATCTAACTATGGCTACACCTTC.

The CDR3 nucleotides read TGTGCCAGCAGTACAACCGGGGGAATAGGCAATCAGCCCCAGCATTTT. Translation gives CASSTTGGIGNQPQHF. This rearrangement joins TRBV27 to TRBJ1-5, with D perhaps matching TRBD1 (5 bases). Trimming pared 5 bases from V and 2 bases from J, leaving 16 bases between. CDR3 length: 16 amino acids. Looked up from germline, CDR1 is MNHEY and CDR2 is SMNVEV (reference sequence).

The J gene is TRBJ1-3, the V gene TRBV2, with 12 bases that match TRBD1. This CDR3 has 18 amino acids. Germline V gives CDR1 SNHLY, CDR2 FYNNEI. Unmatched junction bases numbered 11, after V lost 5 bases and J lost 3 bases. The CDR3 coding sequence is TGTGCCAGCAGTAGTGATGCCGGGACAGGGGGCTTTGGAAACACCATATATTTT. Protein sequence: CASSSDAGTGGFGNTIYF.

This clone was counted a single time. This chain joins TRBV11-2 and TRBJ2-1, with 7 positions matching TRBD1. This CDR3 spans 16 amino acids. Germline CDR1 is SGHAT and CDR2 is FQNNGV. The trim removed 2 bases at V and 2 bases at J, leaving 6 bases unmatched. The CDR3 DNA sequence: TGTGCCAGCAGCTTATTAGGGGGCAATCCCTACAATGAGCAGTTCTTC. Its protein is CASSLLGGNPYNEQFF.

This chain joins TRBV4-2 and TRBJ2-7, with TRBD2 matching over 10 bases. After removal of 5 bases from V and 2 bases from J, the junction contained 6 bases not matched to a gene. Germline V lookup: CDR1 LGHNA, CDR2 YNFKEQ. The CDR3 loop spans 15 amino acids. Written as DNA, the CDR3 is TGTGCCAGCAGCAGAGCGGGAGGGCTCACCTACGAGCAGTACTTC. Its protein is CASSRAGGLTYEQYF.

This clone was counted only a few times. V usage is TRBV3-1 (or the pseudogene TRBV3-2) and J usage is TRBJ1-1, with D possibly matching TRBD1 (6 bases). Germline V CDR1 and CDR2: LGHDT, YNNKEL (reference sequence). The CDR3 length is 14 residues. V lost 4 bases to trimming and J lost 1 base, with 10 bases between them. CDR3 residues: CASSPQGRNTEAFF. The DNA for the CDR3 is TGTGCCAGCAGCCCCCAGGGGAGGAACACTGAAGCTTTCTTT.

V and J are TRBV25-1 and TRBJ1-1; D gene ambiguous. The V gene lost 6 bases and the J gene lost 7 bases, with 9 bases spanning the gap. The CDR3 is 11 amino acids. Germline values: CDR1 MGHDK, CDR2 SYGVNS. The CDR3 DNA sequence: TGTGCCAGCAGCGCGGGCCGTGAAGCTTTCTTT. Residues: CASSAGREAFF.

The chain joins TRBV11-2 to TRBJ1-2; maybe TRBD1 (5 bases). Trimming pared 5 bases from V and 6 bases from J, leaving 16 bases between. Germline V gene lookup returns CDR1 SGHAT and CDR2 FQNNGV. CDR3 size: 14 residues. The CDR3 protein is CASSGGAAKNGYTF. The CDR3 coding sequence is TGTGCCAGCAGCGGAGGGGCAGCTAAGAATGGCTACACCTTC.

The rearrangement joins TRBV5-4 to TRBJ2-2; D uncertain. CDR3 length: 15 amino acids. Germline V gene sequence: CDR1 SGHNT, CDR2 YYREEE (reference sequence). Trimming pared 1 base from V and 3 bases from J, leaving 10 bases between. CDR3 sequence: CASSLIGRDTGELFF. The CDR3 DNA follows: TGTGCCAGCAGCTTGATTGGTAGAGACACCGGGGAGCTGTTTTTT.

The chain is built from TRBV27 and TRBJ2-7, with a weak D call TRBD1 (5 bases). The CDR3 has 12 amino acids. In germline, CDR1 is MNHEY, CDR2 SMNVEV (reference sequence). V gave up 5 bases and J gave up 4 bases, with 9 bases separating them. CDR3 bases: TGTGCCAGCAGTCCGGACATGTACGAGCAGTACTTC. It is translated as CASSPDMYEQYF.

The CDR3: CASSPRGHDQPQHF. The CDR3 bases are TGTGCCAGCTCACCGCGTGGACACGATCAGCCCCAGCATTTT. The rearrangement joins TRBV18 to TRBJ1-5; weak D call: TRBD1 (5 bases). V was clipped by 3 bases and J by 5 bases, with 11 bases between them. The CDR3 loop spans 14 amino acids. CDR1 and CDR2 (germline): KGHSH, LQKENI. Drawing the rest from reference TRBV18 and TRBJ1-5, the complete variable domain is NAGVMQNPRHLVRRRGQEARLRCSPMKGHSHVYWYRQLPEEGLKFMVYLQKENIIDESGMPKERFSAEFPKEGPSILRIQQVVRGDSAAYFCASSPRGHDQPQHFGDGTRLSIL.

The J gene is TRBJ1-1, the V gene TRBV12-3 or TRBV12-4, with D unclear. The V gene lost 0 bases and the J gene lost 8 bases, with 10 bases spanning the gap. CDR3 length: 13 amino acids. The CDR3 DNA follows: TGTGCCAGCAGTTTAGCGACGGGAACCGAAGCTTTCTTT. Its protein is CASSLATGTEAFF.

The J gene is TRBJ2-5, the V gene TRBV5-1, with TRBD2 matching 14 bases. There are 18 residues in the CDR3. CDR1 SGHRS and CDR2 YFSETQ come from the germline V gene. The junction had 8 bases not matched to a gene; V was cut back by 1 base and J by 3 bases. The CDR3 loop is CASSLRRLAGGAEETQYF. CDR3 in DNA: TGCGCCAGCAGCTTGCGAAGACTAGCGGGAGGGGCGGAAGAGACCCAGTACTTC.

This CDR3 is CASSLAFRGANEQFF. As DNA, the CDR3 is TGTGCCAGCAGCTTGGCCTTCAGGGGAGCCAATGAGCAGTTCTTC. The chain couples TRBV5-4 to TRBJ2-1, with D possibly being TRBD1 (6 bases). The germline V gene encodes CDR1 SGHNT and CDR2 YYREEE (reference sequence). Trimming took off 0 bases at V and 6 bases at J, with 13 bases between the two ends. The CDR3 extends over 15 amino acids.

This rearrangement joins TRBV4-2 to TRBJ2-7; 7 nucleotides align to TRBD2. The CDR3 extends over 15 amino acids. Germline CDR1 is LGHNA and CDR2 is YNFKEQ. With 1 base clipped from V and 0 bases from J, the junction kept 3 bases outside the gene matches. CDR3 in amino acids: CASSQGSGDSYEQYF. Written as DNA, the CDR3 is TGTGCCAGCAGCCAAGGAAGCGGGGACTCCTACGAGCAGTACTTC.

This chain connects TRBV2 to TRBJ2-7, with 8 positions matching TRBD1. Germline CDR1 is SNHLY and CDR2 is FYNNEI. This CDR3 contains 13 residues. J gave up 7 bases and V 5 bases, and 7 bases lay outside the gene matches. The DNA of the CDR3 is TGTGCCAGCAGTCCGGACAGGGTGGGAGAGCAGTACTTC. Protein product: CASSPDRVGEQYF.